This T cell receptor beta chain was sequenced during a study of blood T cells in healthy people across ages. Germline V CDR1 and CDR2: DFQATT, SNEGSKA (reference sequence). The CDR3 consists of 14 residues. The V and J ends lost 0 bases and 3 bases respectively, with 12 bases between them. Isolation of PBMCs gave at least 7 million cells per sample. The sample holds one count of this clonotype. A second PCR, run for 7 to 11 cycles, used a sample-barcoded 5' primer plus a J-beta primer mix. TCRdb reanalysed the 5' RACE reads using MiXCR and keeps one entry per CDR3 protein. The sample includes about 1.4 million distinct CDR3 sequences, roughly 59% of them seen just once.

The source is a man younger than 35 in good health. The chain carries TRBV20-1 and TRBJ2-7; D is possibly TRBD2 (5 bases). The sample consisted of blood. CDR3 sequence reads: CSAREREGIYEQYF. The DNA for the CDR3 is TGCAGTGCTAGAGAGAGAGAGGGTATCTACGAGCAGTACTTC.